These 27 T cell receptor beta chains came from one sample sequenced in a study of blood T cells in healthy people across ages. Next came a second PCR, run for about 6 to 12 cycles, which used a sample-barcoded 5' primer along with a J-beta primer mix. Each CDR3 protein gets one entry after TCRdb re-called the 5' RACE reads with MiXCR. Among 1.5 million to 2 million distinct CDR3 sequences listed, roughly 49% were seen once. Sequencing was done on a sample of blood. The origin of the receptors is a woman aged 40-49 years in good health.

V usage is TRBV6-6 and J usage is TRBJ1-2; D is possibly TRBD1 (6 bases). Germline V gene data show CDR1 as MNHNY and CDR2 as SVGAGI (reference sequence). Trimming removed 2 bases at V and 2 bases at J, with 15 bases between. The CDR3 is 16 residues long. CDR3 nucleotide sequence: TGTGCCAGCAGTTACAGTGAGGCAGGGGCCAACTATGGCTACACCTTC. It codes for CASSYSEAGANYGYTF.

This clonotype was found a few times. The chain carries TRBV4-1 and TRBJ2-7; the D gene is possibly TRBD2 (5 bases). The CDR3 totals 15 residues. Trimming removed 4 bases from V and 2 bases from J, with 15 bases in between. CDR1 is MGHRA and CDR2 is YSYEKL in the germline V gene. The CDR3: CASSRTNDGAYEQYF. CDR3 DNA sequence: TGCGCCAGCAGCCGGACGAACGACGGGGCCTACGAGCAGTACTTC.

This clonotype was picked up a small number of times. The V and J genes are TRBV28 and TRBJ2-7; 9 bases match TRBD1. This CDR3 comprises 14 residues. Trimming took 3 bases from V and 3 from J; bases not matched to a gene: 3. Germline CDR1 MDHEN, CDR2 SYDVKM. CDR3 nucleotide sequence: TGTGCCAGCAGTTTCCGGACAGGGGACTACGAGCAGTACTTC. Its translation: CASSFRTGDYEQYF.

A few counts support this clonotype. The chain carries TRBV7-9 and TRBJ2-5, with 8 bases matching TRBD1. CDR1 is SEHNR, CDR2 FQNEAQ, per germline (reference sequence). There are 19 residues in the CDR3. V was pared by 2 bases and J by 2 bases, with 16 bases of the junction left unmatched. The DNA for the CDR3 is TGTGCCAGCAGCTTAAGGCAGAGTCCGCGCAGGGGGCTACAAGAGACCCAGTACTTC. It encodes CASSLRQSPRRGLQETQYF.

V gene TRBV7-2 combines with J gene TRBJ2-7; no reliable D call. Per germline, CDR1 SGHTA and CDR2 FQGNSA. The germline V and J ends were trimmed by 5 bases and 10 bases, with 12 bases remaining between them. This CDR3 is 11 amino acids long. The CDR3, as DNA: TGTGCCAGCAGCCAATACCTCGAACAGTACTTC. Translation gives CASSQYLEQYF.

The J gene is TRBJ1-2, the V gene TRBV6-2 or TRBV6-3, with 8 bases identical to TRBD1. Trimming took 7 bases from V and 7 from J; bases not matched to a gene: 8. Germline V lookup: CDR1 MNHEY, CDR2 SVGEGT. CDR3 length: 13 residues. CDR3 protein: CASTPDRGGGYTF. The CDR3 nucleotides read TGTGCCAGCACCCCAGACAGGGGAGGTGGCTACACCTTC.

The genes are TRBV20-1 and TRBJ2-1, with D maybe TRBD2 (5 bases). V dropped 3 bases and J dropped 0 bases, with 15 bases sitting between them. The CDR3 is 16 residues long. Germline CDR1 DFQATT, CDR2 SNEGSKA (reference sequence). CDR3 residues: CSASLAPAGSYNEQFF. CDR3 in DNA: TGCAGTGCTAGTCTCGCCCCCGCGGGCTCCTACAATGAGCAGTTCTTC.

This clonotype was seen only a few times. The V and J genes are TRBV20-1 and TRBJ2-7, with a possible D match to TRBD2 (6 bases). Germline CDR1 is DFQATT and CDR2 is SNEGSKA (reference sequence). With 5 bases removed from V and 5 bases from J, the gap between germline ends came to 13 bases. This CDR3 has 12 residues. This CDR3 reads CSAASSEHEQYF. The CDR3 bases are TGCAGTGCTGCCTCTAGCGAGCACGAGCAGTACTTC.

The gene calls are TRBV6-2 or TRBV6-3 and TRBJ2-1, with TRBD2 matching 8 bases. This CDR3 is 16 amino acids long. Germline loops: CDR1 MNHEY, CDR2 SVGEGT. J lost 3 bases, V lost 5 bases, and 9 bases had no gene match. The CDR3 DNA is TGTGCCAGCAGTATGAGAAGCGGGGGCCTCTACAATGAGCAGTTCTTC. Translation: CASSMRSGGLYNEQFF.

A few counts support this clonotype. The chain combines TRBV15 with TRBJ2-1; D gene ambiguous. CDR1 is LNHNV, CDR2 YYDKDF, per germline (reference sequence). V lost 0 bases to trimming and J lost 10 bases, with 16 bases between them. The CDR3 is 15 amino acids. CDR3 sequence reads: CATSRDHSFYGEQFF. The DNA for the CDR3 is TGTGCCACCAGCAGAGATCATTCCTTCTACGGGGAGCAGTTCTTC.

This clonotype was recorded once. The junction departs from germline at one end; a sequencing error may be responsible. This chain links TRBV7-7 with TRBJ2-5, with a weak D call TRBD2 (5 bases). Germline CDR1 is SSHAT and CDR2 is FNYEAQ (reference sequence). This CDR3 contains 14 residues. CDR3 nucleotide sequence: TGTGCTAGCAGCTTAAGAGGGTTCGAAGAGACCCAGTACTTC. Translation: CASSLRGFEETQYF.

The chain combines TRBV6-5 with TRBJ2-1, with 7 bases that match TRBD2. The better agreement between TRBJ2-7 and the DNA end casts doubt on the J call. CDR3 length: 16 amino acids. Germline CDR1 reads MNHEY; CDR2 reads SVGAGI. The chain's CDR3 is CASRGLGLAVYNEQYF. DNA for the CDR3: TGTGCCAGCAGAGGCCTGGGGCTAGCGGTATACAATGAGCAGTACTTC.

DNA of the CDR3: TGTGCCAGCAGCTCGGGACAGGGGGAAGCCGGGGAGCTGTTTTTT. It encodes CASSSGQGEAGELFF. V gene TRBV7-2 combines with J gene TRBJ2-2; 11 nucleotides line up with TRBD1. The CDR3 has 15 amino acids. After removal of 4 bases from V and 6 bases from J, the junction contained 4 bases not matched to a gene. Germline V gene sequence: CDR1 SGHTA, CDR2 FQGNSA. The full variable domain, completed using reference TRBV7-2 and TRBJ2-2, is GAGVSQSPSNKVTEKGKDVELRCDPISGHTALYWYRQSLGQGLEFLIYFQGNSAPDKSGLPSDRFSAERTGGSVSTLTIQRTQQEDSAVYLCASSSGQGEAGELFFGEGSRLTVL.

The rearrangement links TRBV27 to TRBJ1-5, with D perhaps matching TRBD1 (5 bases). Per germline, CDR1 MNHEY and CDR2 SMNVEV (reference sequence). The germline V and J ends were trimmed by 5 bases and 1 base, with 15 bases remaining between them. This CDR3 comprises 16 residues. CDR3 amino acids: CASSPIVGGSNQPQHF. CDR3 coding DNA: TGTGCCAGCAGTCCCATCGTTGGGGGGAGCAATCAGCCCCAGCATTTT.

This clonotype showed up just a few times. The chain recombines TRBV7-3 with TRBJ2-3; D possibly corresponds to TRBD2 (7 bases). V shed 5 bases and J shed 2 bases, with 20 bases lying between them. This CDR3 has 17 amino acids. The germline gives CDR1 SGHTA, CDR2 FQGTGA. CDR3 residues: CASSPRGPGGPTDTQYF. The DNA for the CDR3 is TGTGCCAGCAGCCCCCGGGGTCCCGGGGGGCCCACAGATACGCAGTATTTT.

Only one count was recorded for this clonotype. The chain recombines TRBV28 with TRBJ2-5; TRBD1 agrees at 8 bases. The DNA end lines up better with TRBJ2-7; the J call may be wrong. The CDR3 consists of 13 residues. From germline, CDR1 is MDHEN and CDR2 SYDVKM. The CDR3 is CASSPNDRGEQYF. Here the CDR3 DNA reads TGTGCCAGCAGTCCAAACGACAGGGGCGAGCAGTACTTC.

The V and J genes are TRBV6-5 and TRBJ2-1; D might be TRBD1 or TRBD2, each matching 6 bases. Trimming shortened V by 3 bases and J by 2 bases, and 11 bases separated the two germline ends. The length of the CDR3 is 15 residues. CDR1 and CDR2 from the germline V gene are MNHEY and SVGAGI. DNA for the CDR3: TGTGCCAGCAGTTATAGGGGGGCAGCCTACAATGAGCAGTTCTTC. Encoded protein: CASSYRGAAYNEQFF.

The CDR3 reads CASRTSGGYTQYF. For the CDR3, the DNA is TGTGCCAGCAGGACTAGCGGGGGGTATACGCAGTATTTT. This chain links TRBV6-2 or TRBV6-3 with TRBJ2-3, with 13 bases that match TRBD2. The CDR3 length is 13 residues. V lost 6 bases to trimming and J lost 7 bases; unmatched junction nucleotides: 1. Germline lookup yields CDR1 MNHEY and CDR2 SVGEGT.

This clonotype was observed a handful of times. The rearrangement joins TRBV5-5 to TRBJ2-5, with TRBD1 identical over 8 bases. Germline V gives CDR1 SGHKS, CDR2 YYEKEE (reference sequence). Trimming removed 2 bases from V and 4 bases from J; junction bases left unmatched: 4. This CDR3 spans 14 amino acids. The CDR3 DNA sequence: TGTGCCAGCAGCTTAATAGACAGGGGAGAGACCCAGTACTTC. This encodes CASSLIDRGETQYF. Full variable domain (missing parts from reference TRBV5-5 and TRBJ2-5): DAGVTQSPTHLIKTRGQQVTLRCSPISGHKSVSWYQQVLGQGPQFIFQYYEKEERGRGNFPDRFSARQFPNYSSELNVNALLLGDSALYLCASSLIDRGETQYFGPGTRLLVL.

This clonotype was counted a single time. The chain is built from TRBV6-5 and TRBJ1-4; 7 positions match TRBD1. CDR3 size: 12 residues. J gave up 8 bases and V 8 bases, and 5 bases lay outside the gene matches. Germline values: CDR1 MNHEY, CDR2 SVGAGI. The CDR3 spells CASAGGGEKLFF. The CDR3, as DNA: TGTGCCAGCGCAGGGGGTGGGGAAAAACTGTTTTTT.

This clonotype was seen at least ten times. Germline and junction disagree at one end, which may indicate a read error. Here the CDR3 reads CASSLGQGIYNEQFF. In DNA, the CDR3 is TGTGCCAGCAGCTTGGGACAGGGAATCTACAATGAGCAGTTCTTC. This chain connects TRBV5-1 to TRBJ2-1; TRBD1 matches at 9 bases. The CDR3 loop spans 15 amino acids. The germline V gene has CDR1 SGHRS and CDR2 YFSETQ.

This clonotype has a handful of counts. This chain uses TRBV29-1 with TRBJ2-1; the D gene could be TRBD1 or TRBD2 (5 bases each). The CDR3 loop spans 14 amino acids. With 4 bases removed from V and 2 bases from J, the gap between germline ends came to 12 bases. CDR1 is SQVTM and CDR2 is ANQGSEA in the germline V gene. The CDR3 bases are TGCAGCGTTGGGGCTCGGGGACCCTACAATGAGCAGTTCTTC. Translation gives CSVGARGPYNEQFF.

V is TRBV5-1 and J is TRBJ2-7; TRBD1 agrees at 7 bases. The V gene's germline CDR1 is SGHRS and CDR2 YFSETQ. The CDR3 totals 16 residues. J gave up 6 bases and V 0 bases, and 12 bases lay outside the gene matches. The CDR3 DNA sequence: TGCGCCAGCAGCTTGGGGGGGACAGTACCTAATTCCGAGCAGTACTTC. It translates to CASSLGGTVPNSEQYF.

This chain links TRBV28 with TRBJ2-1; D is unresolved. Trimming took off 8 bases at V and 1 base at J, with 15 bases between the two ends. Germline V gene lookup returns CDR1 MDHEN and CDR2 SYDVKM. CDR3 size: 15 residues. The CDR3 protein is CASDSSLGSYNEQFF. CDR3 nucleotides: TGTGCCAGCGACTCGTCGCTGGGTTCCTACAATGAGCAGTTCTTC.

V usage is TRBV5-5 and J usage is TRBJ2-3; D remains unclear. V shed 5 bases and J shed 5 bases, with 27 bases lying between them. CDR3 size: 18 residues. Per the germline V gene, CDR1 is SGHKS and CDR2 is YYEKEE (reference sequence). This CDR3 reads CASSPTSGRPLSGDTQYF. The CDR3 region has the DNA TGTGCCAGCAGTCCTACTTCAGGCAGACCTTTATCCGGAGATACGCAGTATTTT.

This clonotype was recorded a few times. A much bigger clone sits one base away, suggesting this may be a read error. The rearrangement links TRBV3-1 to TRBJ2-5, with 9 nucleotides matching TRBD1. Germline V lookup: CDR1 LGHDT, CDR2 YNNKEL (reference sequence). The length of the CDR3 is 15 residues. Trimming cost V 4 bases and J 11 bases; bases outside gene matches: 14. The CDR3 loop reads CASSPRTGDLNEQYF. The DNA of the CDR3 is TGTGCCAGCAGCCCCCGGACAGGGGACCTAAATGAGCAGTACTTC.

As regards this clonotype: A much larger clone differs by one base, so this may be a read error. This chain links TRBV27 with TRBJ2-1; 11 bases are shared with TRBD1. V lost 6 bases, J lost 8 bases, and 9 bases stayed unmatched. Germline values: CDR1 MNHEY, CDR2 SMNVEV (reference sequence). This CDR3 comprises 15 residues. CDR3 sequence (DNA): TGTGCCAGCAGCGGGGGACAGGGGGTTGCACATGAGCAGTTCTTC. It is translated as CASSGGQGVAHEQFF.